This TCR beta chain derives from a study of blood T cells in healthy people across ages. Whole-study results and caveats: Whereas aged donors had fewer naive CD4+ cells, long-lived donors had more of them and higher diversity.

Next came a second PCR, run for about 6 to 12 cycles, which used a sample-barcoded 5' primer along with a J-beta primer mix. TCRdb re-called the 5' RACE reads through MiXCR, storing one row per CDR3 protein. The repertoire holds 1 million or so distinct CDR3 sequences, with less than 50% as singletons. Donors were healthy Caucasian individuals from Russia aged about 6 to 95. Each sample gave at least 6.5 million isolated PBMCs. The CDR3 covers 16 residues. Germline V lookup: CDR1 MNHEY, CDR2 SVGEGT. This clonotype occurred a few times. Its antigen is not known. The sample consisted of blood. The V and J genes are TRBV6-2 or TRBV6-3 and TRBJ2-4; D is possibly TRBD1 (6 bases). The end of the DNA aligns better with TRBJ2-7, so the J call may be wrong. This clonotype originated in a woman aged 55-70 years in good health. The CDR3 coding sequence is TGTGCCAGCAGTTACTCGAGTCGGGACATCACTTACGAGCAGTACTTC. Its protein is CASSYSSRDITYEQYF.